This T cell receptor beta chain appears in the sequencing data of a study of blood T cell repertoires in COVID-19. As for the study in general: Some COVID-19 samples were acute and others convalescent; all came from the United States, Italy and Spain.

V gave up 4 bases and J gave up 5 bases; unmatched junction bases: 11. The CDR3 has 16 residues. From germline, CDR1 is SGHNT and CDR2 YYREEE (reference sequence). Per the study methods: Amplification of reference gene primers was used by the study to estimate nucleated cell counts. The method was immunoSEQ multiplex PCR; TCRdb's version includes in-frame clones alone and lacks a portion of them. V, J and clone size were drawn from that table, and D and trimming were deduced from the DNA. The sample carries 240,000 or so clones, over 70% recorded once. The material sequenced was peripheral blood. The chain has TRBV5-4 and TRBJ2-3; TRBD2 matches at 9 bases. This clonotype originated in a woman older than 75 with acute or convalescent COVID-19. The CDR3 region is CASSPGPAGGLDTQYF. CDR3 sequence (DNA): TGTGCCAGCAGCCCCGGGCCAGCGGGAGGACTAGATACGCAGTATTTT.